The following is a TCR beta chain sequence with its context. The data derive from a study of cytomegalovirus exposure and HLA in healthy donors. From germline, CDR1 is SGHRS and CDR2 YFSETQ. V shed 0 bases and J shed 1 base, with 7 bases lying between them. The CDR3 runs 14 residues. Researchers ran the PCR with 60 Vbeta and 13 Jbeta primers. Libraries were prepared by immunoSEQ multiplex PCR; TCRdb keeps only in-frame clonotypes and omits some of them. In the table there are 200,000 or so clones, 82% of which are singletons. The origin of this receptor is a boy between 2 and 10 years old in good health and CMV-seronegative. Sequenced: PBMCs. The chain recombines TRBV5-1 with TRBJ1-1; D is unresolved. The CDR3 here is CASSLGPGNTEAFF. In nucleotides, the CDR3 is TGCGCCAGCAGCTTGGGTCCGGGGAACACTGAAGCTTTCTTT.